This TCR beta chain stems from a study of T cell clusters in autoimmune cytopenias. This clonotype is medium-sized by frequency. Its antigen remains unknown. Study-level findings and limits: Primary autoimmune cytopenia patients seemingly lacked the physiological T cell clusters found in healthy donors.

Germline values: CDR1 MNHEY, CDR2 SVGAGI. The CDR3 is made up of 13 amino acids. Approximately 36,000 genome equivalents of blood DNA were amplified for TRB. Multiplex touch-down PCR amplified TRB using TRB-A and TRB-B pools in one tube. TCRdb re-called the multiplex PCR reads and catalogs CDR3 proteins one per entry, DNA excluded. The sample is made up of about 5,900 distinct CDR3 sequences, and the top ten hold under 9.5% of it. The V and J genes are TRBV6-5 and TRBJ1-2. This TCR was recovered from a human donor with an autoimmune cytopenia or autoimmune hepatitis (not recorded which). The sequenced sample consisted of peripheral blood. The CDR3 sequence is CASSYGGHYGYTF.